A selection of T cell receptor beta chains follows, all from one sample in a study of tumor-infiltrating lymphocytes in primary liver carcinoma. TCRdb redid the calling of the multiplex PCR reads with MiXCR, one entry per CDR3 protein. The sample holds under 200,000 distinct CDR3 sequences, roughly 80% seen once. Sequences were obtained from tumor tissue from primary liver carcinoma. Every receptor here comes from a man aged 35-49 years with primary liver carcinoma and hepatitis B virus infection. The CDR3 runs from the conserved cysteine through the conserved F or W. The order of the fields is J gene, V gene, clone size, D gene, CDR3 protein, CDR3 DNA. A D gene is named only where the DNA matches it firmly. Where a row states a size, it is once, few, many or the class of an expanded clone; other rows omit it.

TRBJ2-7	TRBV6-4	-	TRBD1	CASSDSMGQGAGEQYF	TGTGCCAGCAGTGACTCGATGGGACAGGGAGCCGGGGAGCAGTACTTC
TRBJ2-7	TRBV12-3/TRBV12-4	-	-	CASSHSPTGHEQYF	TGTGCCAGCAGTCATAGCCCCACAGGTCACGAGCAGTACTTC
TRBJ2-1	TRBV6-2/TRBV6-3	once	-	CASSYSYRDEQLF	TGTGCCAGCAGTTACTCGTATAGGGATGAGCAGCTCTTC
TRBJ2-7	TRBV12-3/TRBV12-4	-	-	CASSLWGQGRSYDQYF	TGTGCCAGCAGTTTATGGGGGCAAGGGAGATCCTATGATCAGTACTTC
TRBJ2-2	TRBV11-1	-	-	CAGSFWDTGEPFF	TGTGCCGGCAGTTTTTGGGACACCGGGGAGCCGTTTTTT
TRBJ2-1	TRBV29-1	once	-	CSVEGETNTEYEQFF	TGCAGCGTTGAAGGGGAGACTAACACTGAGTATGAGCAGTTCTTC
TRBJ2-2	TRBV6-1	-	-	CAGSDGWAGELFF	TGTGCCGGCAGTGATGGCTGGGCCGGGGAACTGTTTTTT
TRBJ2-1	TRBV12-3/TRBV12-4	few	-	CASVRRGGDLLNEQFF	TGTGCCAGCGTCCGAAGGGGTGGGGATTTACTTAATGAGCAGTTCTTC
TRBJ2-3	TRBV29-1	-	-	CGFGGADTQFF	TGCGGCTTTGGGGGCGCAGATACGCAGTTTTTT
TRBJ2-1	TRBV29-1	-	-	CSVGQAGGFYDEQFF	TGCAGCGTTGGACAAGCAGGAGGGTTCTACGATGAGCAGTTCTTC
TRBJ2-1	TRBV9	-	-	CASSITPFNEQFF	TGTGCCAGCAGCATTACTCCCTTCAATGAGCAGTTCTTC
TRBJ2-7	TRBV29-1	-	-	CNVENPGGSSYEQYF	TGTAACGTTGAAAATCCAGGAGGGAGCTCCTACGAGCAGTACTTC
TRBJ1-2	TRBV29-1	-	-	CSGRGLNNGYTF	TGCAGCGGAAGAGGATTAAACAATGGCTACACCTTC
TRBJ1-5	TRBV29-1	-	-	CSLGGGNQPQHF	TGTAGCCTTGGGGGAGGCAATCAGCCCCAGCATTTT
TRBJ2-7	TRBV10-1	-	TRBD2	CASSGETSGYEQCF	TGCGCCAGCAGTGGGGAGACTAGCGGATACGAACAGTGCTTC
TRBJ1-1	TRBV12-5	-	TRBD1	CASGCHPGGMNTEDYF	TGTGCTAGTGGTTGCCATCCAGGGGGCATGAACACTGAAGATTACTTT
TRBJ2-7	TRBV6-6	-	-	CARSPGTGEQYF	TGTGCCAGAAGCCCCGGAACGGGCGAGCAGTACTTC
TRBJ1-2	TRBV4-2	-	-	CTSNQDVQGTYGYIF	TGTACCAGCAACCAGGATGTCCAGGGTACCTATGGCTACATCTTC
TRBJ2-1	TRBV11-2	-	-	CASSLGNRANSYNEQFF	TGTGCCAGCAGCTTAGGTAACAGGGCAAACTCCTACAATGAGCAATTCTTC
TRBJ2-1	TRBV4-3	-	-	CASSPQGRGLNEQFF	TGCGCCAGCAGCCCACAGGGTCGGGGGTTGAATGAACAGTTCTTC
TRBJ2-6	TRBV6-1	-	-	CATRPGKQRDTLSGANALTF	TGTGCCACCCGCCCCGGAAAACAGCGAGATACCCTCTCTGGGGCCAACGCCCTGACTTTC
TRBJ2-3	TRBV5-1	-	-	CASSLSTGSSTDTQYF	TGCGCCAGCAGCTTGAGCACGGGCAGCAGCACAGATACGCAGTATTTT
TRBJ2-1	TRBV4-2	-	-	CATSQHLGTGNNEQFF	TGTGCCACTAGCCAACACCTCGGGACGGGTAACAATGAGCAGTTCTTC
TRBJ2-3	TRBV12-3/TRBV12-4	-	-	CASSLLGLGGTYTQYF	TGTGCCAGCAGCCTCCTAGGACTGGGGGGCACATATACGCAGTATTTT
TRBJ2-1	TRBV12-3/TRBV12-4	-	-	CTSSRRLSSYNEQLF	TGTACCAGCAGTCGTCGGTTGAGCTCCTACAATGAGCAGCTCTTC
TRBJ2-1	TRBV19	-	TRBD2	CASSPLAGQYNKQFF	TGTGCCAGTAGTCCTTTAGCGGGACAATACAATAAGCAGTTCTTC
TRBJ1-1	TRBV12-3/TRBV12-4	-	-	CASTPRRQNTEAIF	TGTGCCAGCACCCCCAGGAGGCAGAACACTGAAGCTATCTTT
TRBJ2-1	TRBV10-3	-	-	CAISESTGHEQLF	TGTGCCATCAGTGAGTCGACGGGACACGAGCAGTTGTTC
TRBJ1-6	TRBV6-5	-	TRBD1	CTSRVEQGWFLPLHF	TGTACCAGCAGAGTTGAACAGGGGTGGTTTTTACCCCTCCACTTT
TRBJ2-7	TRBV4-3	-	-	CASSKEAHEQYF	TGCGCCAGCAGCAAAGAGGCCCACGAGCAGTATTTC